A selection of T cell receptor beta chains follows, all from one sample in a study of T-cell memory formation after mild COVID-19. TCRdb reprocessed the 5' RACE reads via MiXCR and lists one record per CDR3 protein. The sample comprises hundreds of thousands of distinct CDR3 sequences, about 15% of which are singletons, and roughly a fifth rests with the top ten. Source material: PBMCs or a T cell subset sorted from them (not recorded which). The receptors derive from a man aged 18 to 29 who had mild COVID-19 (a few samples of this study predate the infection). Cell type and time point are not known. The CDR3 runs from the conserved cysteine through the conserved F or W. A D gene is named only where the DNA matches it firmly. Clone sizes are given selectively: once, few, many, or a class where the clone is expanded.

D	J	size	V	CDR3	DNA
.	TRBJ2-1	few	TRBV12-3/TRBV12-4	CASSGPFEQFF	TGTGCCAGCAGCGGGCCGTTTGAGCAGTTCTTC
.	TRBJ2-4	.	TRBV27	CASSFGGASRQYF	TGTGCCAGCAGTTTTGGCGGGGCCAGCCGACAGTACTTC
.	TRBJ2-2	.	TRBV4-3	CASRPGANTGELFF	TGCGCCAGCAGGCCGGGGGCGAACACCGGGGAGCTGTTTTTT
.	TRBJ2-1	few	TRBV29-1	CSVGSVPGGAFDEQFF	TGCAGCGTTGGGTCCGTCCCCGGGGGTGCCTTCGATGAGCAGTTCTTC
.	TRBJ2-4	many	TRBV3-1	CASSHSANIQYF	TGTGCCAGCAGCCATTCAGCGAACATTCAGTACTTC
.	TRBJ2-7	few	TRBV7-2	CASSLQQVYEQYF	TGTGCCAGCAGCTTACAACAGGTTTACGAGCAGTACTTC
.	TRBJ1-1	.	TRBV12-3/TRBV12-4	CATHLSQGLGTEAFF	TGTGCCACCCACCTCAGTCAGGGGCTCGGCACTGAAGCTTTCTTT
.	TRBJ1-1	few	TRBV7-2	CASSLRGVRTEAFF	TGTGCCAGCAGCCTACGTGGGGTAAGGACTGAAGCTTTCTTT
.	TRBJ2-1	few	TRBV2	CASIPDGDNEQFF	TGTGCCAGCATCCCGGACGGAGACAATGAGCAGTTCTTC
TRBD2	TRBJ2-1	few	TRBV9	CASSVGVLAGGGFEQFF	TGTGCCAGCAGCGTAGGGGTTCTAGCGGGGGGAGGTTTTGAGCAGTTCTTC
TRBD2	TRBJ2-1	few	TRBV10-1	CASSAGLATNEQFF	TGCGCCAGCAGTGCGGGACTAGCGACCAATGAGCAGTTCTTC
.	TRBJ1-1	few	TRBV7-2	CASTHGRTEAFF	TGTGCCAGCACCCACGGTAGGACTGAAGCTTTCTTT
.	TRBJ2-7	.	TRBV7-3	CASSLGRLDEQYF	TGTGCCAGCAGCTTAGGCAGGTTGGACGAGCAGTACTTC
.	TRBJ1-2	.	TRBV6-6	CASSTGQYFGYTF	TGTGCCAGCAGTACGGGCCAATATTTCGGCTACACCTTC
.	TRBJ2-7	few	TRBV21-1	CASSTHKFRHYEQYF	TGTGCCAGCAGCACCCACAAGTTTCGGCACTACGAGCAGTACTTC
TRBD1	TRBJ2-1	many	TRBV24-1	CATSDSRQGASNEQFF	TGTGCCACCAGTGATTCGAGGCAGGGGGCAAGCAATGAGCAGTTCTTC
TRBD1	TRBJ2-3	.	TRBV6-2/TRBV6-3	CASSQTGATQYF	TGTGCCAGCAGCCAGACAGGGGCTACGCAGTATTTT
.	TRBJ1-5	.	TRBV29-1	CSVELAGVDQPQHF	TGCAGCGTTGAATTGGCAGGGGTAGATCAGCCCCAGCATTTT
.	TRBJ2-3	.	TRBV6-2/TRBV6-3	CASSYEPLARSDTQYF	TGTGCCAGCAGTTACGAACCACTAGCCCGGTCAGATACGCAGTATTTT
.	TRBJ2-5	few	TRBV5-4	CASSLARIGETQYF	TGTGCCAGCAGCTTGGCCAGGATAGGCGAGACCCAGTACTTC
.	TRBJ2-6	.	TRBV6-6	CASLDSGANVLTF	TGTGCCAGTTTAGACTCTGGGGCCAACGTCCTGACTTTC
TRBD1	TRBJ1-2	.	TRBV20-1	CSVMTRTGIYGYTF	TGCAGTGTCATGACGCGGACAGGGATCTATGGCTACACCTTC
.	TRBJ2-1	.	TRBV20-1	CSAPRPQLYNEQFF	TGCAGTGCCCCCCGGCCCCAGCTCTACAATGAGCAGTTCTTC
TRBD2	TRBJ2-1	.	TRBV3-1	CASSHQRGGHNEQFF	TGTGCCAGCAGCCACCAGCGGGGGGGCCACAATGAGCAGTTCTTC
TRBD1	TRBJ1-1	.	TRBV5-1	CASSPGQPLNTEAFF	TGCGCCAGCAGCCCGGGACAGCCATTGAACACTGAAGCTTTCTTT
.	TRBJ2-2	.	TRBV6-2/TRBV6-3	CASGIGGTGELFF	TGTGCCAGCGGTATCGGAGGCACCGGGGAGCTGTTTTTT
.	TRBJ2-2	.	TRBV5-1	CASSLGSLVGGELFF	TGCGCCAGCAGCTTGGGAAGTCTTGTCGGCGGGGAGCTGTTTTTT
.	TRBJ1-1	.	TRBV5-1	CASSLHGVTEAFF	TGCGCCAGCAGCTTGCACGGGGTCACTGAAGCTTTCTTT
TRBD2	TRBJ2-3	.	TRBV5-1	CASSWGRDSGHTDTQYF	TGCGCCAGCAGCTGGGGGAGGGATAGCGGACACACAGATACGCAGTATTTT
.	TRBJ2-5	few	TRBV28	CDRVSQETQYF	TGTGACAGGGTCTCGCAAGAGACCCAGTACTTC
.	TRBJ2-7	.	TRBV29-1	CSVGPRQGSYEQYF	TGCAGCGTTGGGCCCCGGCAGGGCTCCTACGAGCAGTACTTC
TRBD1	TRBJ2-7	.	TRBV4-3	CASSQDVGTADYEQYF	TGCGCCAGCAGCCAAGATGTAGGGACAGCGGACTACGAGCAGTACTTC
.	TRBJ2-3	.	TRBV11-2	CDSSLLTRGTDTQYF	TGTGACAGCAGCTTACTTACACGGGGCACAGATACGCAGTATTTT